One and the same sample provided the 23 T cell receptor beta chains below, sequenced in a study of radiation and T cells in renal cell carcinoma. Produced via immunoSEQ multiplex PCR; TCRdb's table is partial and in-frame only. The sample comprises 100,000 to 150,000 clones, roughly four fifths of which are singletons, and around 3% rests with the top ten. Documented time point: baseline pretreatment blood. The treatment: 15 Gy SBRT to primary tumor, nephrectomy 4 weeks later. The sample here was blood, taken from a patient whose treatment included radiotherapy and nephrectomy. Receptors originate from a woman aged 55-69 years with renal cell carcinoma.

J is TRBJ1-3 and V is TRBV5-1; TRBD1 aligns across 7 bases. V lost 4 bases and J lost 4; bases outside the gene matches: 2. This CDR3 region has 13 residues. In germline, CDR1 is SGHRS, CDR2 YFSETQ. For the CDR3, the DNA is TGCGCCAGCAGCACAGGGGAAGGAAACACCATATATTTT. It yields the protein CASSTGEGNTIYF.

The genes are TRBV6-5 and TRBJ2-1; 14 bases align to TRBD2. J lost 8 bases, V lost 2 bases, and 5 bases had no gene match. Germline V gene lookup returns CDR1 MNHEY and CDR2 SVGAGI. The CDR3 covers 16 residues. Here the CDR3 reads CASSYGTSGSTHEQFF. In DNA form, the CDR3 reads TGTGCCAGCAGTTACGGGACTAGCGGGAGTACACATGAGCAGTTCTTC.

The chain links TRBV15 to TRBJ2-7; D is possibly TRBD2 (6 bases). CDR1 is LNHNV and CDR2 is YYDKDF in the germline V gene (reference sequence). This CDR3 spans 13 amino acids. Trimming shortened V by 0 bases and J by 4 bases, and 7 bases separated the two germline ends. The chain's CDR3 is CATSRDRGYEQYF. The DNA for the CDR3 is TGTGCCACCAGCAGAGATCGGGGGTACGAGCAGTACTTC.

This clone was detected only once. The DNA is left out, because the CDR3 cannot be placed on it with certainty; the CDR3 is given as TCRdb lists it. V is TRBV28 and J is TRBJ1-5; the table assigns TRBD1, which was not confirmed against the DNA. Germline V gene lookup returns CDR1 MDHEN and CDR2 SYDVKM. The CDR3 is made up of 16 amino acids, end residues included. CDR3 sequence: CASSSSTGYSNQPQHF.

This chain joins TRBV5-8 and TRBJ2-4, with TRBD1 matching 8 bases. The germline CDR1 and CDR2 sequences are SGHTS and YDEGEE. This CDR3 has 15 residues. V lost 1 base, J lost 6 bases, and 6 bases stayed unmatched. CDR3 in amino acids: CASSLFQGAGNIQYF. CDR3 nucleotide sequence: TGTGCCAGCAGCTTGTTCCAGGGGGCCGGAAACATTCAGTACTTC.

This clone was detected a few times. The chain is built from TRBV2 and TRBJ1-2, with D perhaps TRBD1 (5 bases). V was cut by 7 bases and J by 9 bases, with 21 bases left in between. The CDR3 sequence is 14 residues long. Per the germline V gene, CDR1 is SNHLY and CDR2 is FYNNEI. The CDR3 protein is CASTPGLQGISYTF. DNA for the CDR3: TGTGCCAGCACCCCGGGACTCCAAGGGATAAGCTACACCTTC.

The chain joins TRBV9 to TRBJ1-6; no clear D gene. The germline V and J ends were trimmed by 0 bases and 13 bases, with 11 bases remaining between them. This CDR3 is 13 amino acids long. The V gene's germline CDR1 is SGDLS and CDR2 YYNGEE. CDR3: CASSVESGPPLHF. The CDR3 DNA follows: TGTGCCAGCAGCGTAGAGAGCGGACCTCCCCTCCACTTT. The complete variable domain, with remaining parts taken from reference TRBV9 and TRBJ1-6, reads DSGVTQTPKHLITATGQRVTLRCSPRSGDLSVYWYQQSLDQGLQFLIQYYNGEERAKGNILERFSAQQFPDLHSELNLSSLELGDSALYFCASSVESGPPLHFGNGTRLTVT.

V is TRBV10-3 and J is TRBJ1-6; TRBD1 aligns across 9 bases. Looked up from germline, CDR1 is ENHRY and CDR2 is SYGVKD. After removal of 3 bases from V and 6 bases from J, the junction contained 3 bases not matched to a gene. The CDR3 loop spans 15 amino acids. CDR3 sequence: CAISEGDRVNSPLHF. CDR3 in DNA: TGTGCCATCAGTGAAGGGGACAGGGTTAATTCACCCCTCCACTTT.

The genes are TRBV27 and TRBJ1-2; D might be TRBD1 (6 bases). V gave up 8 bases and J gave up 2 bases, with 12 bases separating them. The CDR3 covers 13 residues. Germline V gene data show CDR1 as MNHEY and CDR2 as SMNVEV (reference sequence). CDR3 protein: CASSPQGNYGYTF. As DNA, the CDR3 is TGTGCCAGCTCCCCACAGGGAAACTATGGCTACACCTTC.

The V and J genes are TRBV7-9 and TRBJ1-1; unclear D gene. V was pared by 2 bases and J by 6 bases, with 10 bases between. This CDR3 is 13 amino acids long. CDR1 and CDR2 from the germline V gene are SEHNR and FQNEAQ (reference sequence). Here the CDR3 reads CASSLSPQAEAFF. The CDR3 DNA follows: TGTGCCAGCAGCTTATCTCCCCAGGCTGAAGCTTTCTTT.

The chain is built from TRBV14 and TRBJ2-7; maybe TRBD1 (5 bases). The germline V and J ends were trimmed by 1 base and 4 bases, with 11 bases remaining between them. Germline V gene lookup returns CDR1 SGHDN and CDR2 FVKESK. This CDR3 contains 14 residues. Written as DNA, the CDR3 is TGTGCCAGCAGCCAAGGGACACCACCTTACGAGCAGTACTTC. As protein: CASSQGTPPYEQYF.

The gene calls are TRBV19 and TRBJ1-4; 7 bases line up with TRBD1. J lost 8 bases, V lost 8 bases, and 8 bases had no gene match. Germline CDR1 and CDR2: LNHDA and SQIVND (reference sequence). This CDR3 is 13 amino acids long. Here the CDR3 reads CASGRGPGEKLFF. For the CDR3, the DNA is TGTGCCAGTGGAAGGGGGCCCGGGGAAAAACTGTTTTTT.

The chain uses TRBV6-5 and TRBJ1-2; 9 positions agree with TRBD1. The CDR3 extends over 15 amino acids. V lost 5 bases, J lost 8 bases, and 12 bases stayed unmatched. In germline, CDR1 is MNHEY, CDR2 SVGAGI. The chain's CDR3 is CASSVGPTGGEGYTF. In nucleotides, the CDR3 is TGTGCCAGCAGTGTTGGCCCGACAGGGGGAGAGGGCTACACCTTC.

In this sample, this clone turned up a few times. This chain connects TRBV7-2 to TRBJ1-1; D is unclear. V lost 5 bases, J lost 1 base, and 11 bases lay in between. Germline values: CDR1 SGHTA, CDR2 FQGNSA. CDR3 length equals 14 residues. The CDR3 loop is CASSPRWGNTEAFF. The DNA for the CDR3 is TGTGCCAGCAGCCCCCGGTGGGGGAACACTGAAGCTTTCTTT.

As concerns this clone: The junction shows a germline mismatch at one end, possibly a read error. The chain uses TRBV5-6 and TRBJ2-7, with 8 bases matching TRBD1. This CDR3 is 12 amino acids long. Per germline, CDR1 SGHDT and CDR2 YYEEEE. CDR3 loop: CASSPGTGPTDF. In DNA, the CDR3 is TGTGCCAGCAGCCCTGGGACAGGCCCCACGGACTTC.

CDR3 residues: CASSSNRAMNTEAFF. The CDR3 bases are TGTGCCAGCAGCTCAAACAGGGCTATGAACACTGAAGCTTTCTTT. The rearrangement uses TRBV7-8 and TRBJ1-1; TRBD1 is a possible D gene (6 bases). Germline V gene data show CDR1 as SGHVS and CDR2 as FQNEAQ. V lost 4 bases to trimming and J lost 0 bases, with 12 bases between them. The CDR3 runs to 15 residues.

The sample holds a few counts of this clone. The V and J genes are TRBV5-6 and TRBJ2-2; weak D call: TRBD2 (6 bases). V was trimmed by 4 bases and J by 0 bases, leaving 10 bases between them. The CDR3 totals 15 residues. Germline V lookup: CDR1 SGHDT, CDR2 YYEEEE. CDR3 sequence: CASSHGGTNTGELFF. The CDR3, as DNA: TGTGCCAGCAGCCACGGCGGGACGAACACCGGGGAGCTGTTTTTT.

The rearrangement uses TRBV28 and TRBJ1-3; the D is unclear. V dropped 5 bases and J dropped 3 bases, with 5 bases sitting between them. This CDR3 region has 12 residues. CDR1 is MDHEN and CDR2 is SYDVKM in the germline V gene. The CDR3 DNA reads as TGTGCCAGCAGTACGAGTGGAAACACCATATATTTT. This encodes CASSTSGNTIYF.

The chain employs TRBV2 and TRBJ1-2; D gene unclear. This CDR3 is built from 13 residues. Germline V gene data show CDR1 as SNHLY and CDR2 as FYNNEI. The V and J ends lost 7 bases and 7 bases respectively, with 16 bases between them. The CDR3 DNA is TGTGCCAGCACCGTAAGGGTGGAAAGTGGCTACACCTTC. It translates to CASTVRVESGYTF.

The chain uses TRBV5-1 and TRBJ2-3, with 10 bases aligning to TRBD1. Germline CDR1 and CDR2: SGHRS and YFSETQ. Unmatched junction bases numbered 10, after V lost 5 bases and J lost 4 bases. The CDR3 covers 16 residues. In DNA form, the CDR3 reads TGCGCCAGCAGTTCGGGACAGGGGCCCTTTTCAGATACGCAGTATTTT. Its protein product is CASSSGQGPFSDTQYF.

This clone was seen a single time. The V and J genes are TRBV5-6 and TRBJ1-1; TRBD1 is a possible D gene (5 bases). The CDR3 consists of 14 residues. Germline V gene sequence: CDR1 SGHDT, CDR2 YYEEEE. The V gene lost 1 base and the J gene lost 4 bases, with 11 bases spanning the gap. The CDR3 DNA sequence: TGTGCCAGCAGCTTGTGGGCGGGGACCACTGAAGCTTTCTTT. Amino acids: CASSLWAGTTEAFF.

V usage is TRBV18 and J usage is TRBJ2-6; no clear D. The CDR3 extends over 15 amino acids. Per germline, CDR1 KGHSH and CDR2 LQKENI. Trimming pared 3 bases from V and 0 bases from J, leaving 6 bases between. For the CDR3, the DNA is TGTGCCAGCTCACCCGTAACCTCTGGGGCCAACGTCCTGACTTTC. It yields the protein CASSPVTSGANVLTF. The variable domain in full, with the rest retrieved from reference TRBV18 and TRBJ2-6, is NAGVMQNPRHLVRRRGQEARLRCSPMKGHSHVYWYRQLPEEGLKFMVYLQKENIIDESGMPKERFSAEFPKEGPSILRIQQVVRGDSAAYFCASSPVTSGANVLTFGAGSRLTVL.

The chain couples TRBV28 to TRBJ2-7, with TRBD1 identical over 7 bases. V lost 5 bases to trimming and J lost 5 bases; unmatched junction nucleotides: 6. This CDR3 is built from 13 residues. Germline CDR1 and CDR2: MDHEN and SYDVKM. CDR3 region: CASSPRGTHEQYF. The CDR3 region has the DNA TGTGCCAGCAGTCCCAGGGGGACCCACGAGCAGTACTTC.